This entry lists 25 T cell receptor beta chains sequenced from one sample in a study of ipilimumab plus nivolumab after autologous stem cell transplantation. Produced via immunoSEQ multiplex PCR; TCRdb's table is partial and in-frame only. The table lists fewer than 85,000 clones, about 83% of them singletons. Specimen: PBMCs, collected in a trial of ipilimumab plus nivolumab as post-transplant consolidation. The source is a male donor with diffuse large B-cell lymphoma.

The chain has TRBV5-1 and TRBJ1-1; a weak D match, TRBD1 (5 bases). The V end lost 4 bases, the J end lost 5 bases, and 9 bases lay between the germline ends. The CDR3 is 12 amino acids. The germline gives CDR1 SGHRS, CDR2 YFSETQ. CDR3 in amino acids: CASSPEGTEAFF. In DNA form, the CDR3 reads TGCGCCAGCAGCCCTGAGGGGACTGAAGCTTTCTTT. Full variable domain (outside the CDR3, taken from reference TRBV5-1 and TRBJ1-1): KAGVTQTPRYLIKTRGQQVTLSCSPISGHRSVSWYQQTPGQGLQFLFEYFSETQRNKGNFPGRFSGRQFSNSRSEMNVSTLELGDSALYLCASSPEGTEAFFGQGTRLTVV.

The chain employs TRBV4-1 and TRBJ2-7, with 9 bases identical to TRBD1. Germline assignment: CDR1 MGHRA and CDR2 YSYEKL. The CDR3 is made up of 15 amino acids. The ends lost 5 bases at V and 3 bases at J; junction bases unmatched: 8. In DNA, the CDR3 is TGCGCCAGCAGCTCCCCAGGGACAGGGCTCTACGAGCAGTACTTC. This codes for CASSSPGTGLYEQYF.

The chain links TRBV7-8 to TRBJ1-1, with D uncertain. V lost 7 bases and J 1 base, leaving 10 bases between the germline ends. The CDR3 loop spans 13 amino acids. Germline CDR1 is SGHVS and CDR2 is FQNEAQ. The CDR3 spells CASTAQRNTEAFF. CDR3 nucleotide sequence: TGTGCCAGCACCGCACAGAGGAACACTGAAGCTTTCTTT.

The rearrangement joins TRBV19 to TRBJ2-1; 9 positions agree with TRBD1. Trimming removed 4 bases from V and 7 bases from J; junction bases left unmatched: 5. Germline lookup yields CDR1 LNHDA and CDR2 SQIVND (reference sequence). The CDR3 has 14 amino acids. CDR3 in amino acids: CASSTQGARNEQFF. CDR3 in DNA: TGTGCCAGTAGTACACAGGGGGCGCGGAATGAGCAGTTCTTC.

This chain links TRBV18 with TRBJ2-1; the D call may be TRBD1 or TRBD2 (5 bases each). Germline assignment: CDR1 KGHSH and CDR2 LQKENI. The CDR3 consists of 17 residues. The V end lost 1 base, the J end lost 1 base, and 14 bases lay between the germline ends. CDR3 sequence: CASSPREGTRSYNEQFF. DNA of the CDR3: TGTGCCAGCTCACCACGGGAAGGGACCCGATCCTACAATGAGCAGTTCTTC.

There are a few counts of this clone. This sequence joins TRBV7-8 and TRBJ2-3, with unresolved D. Per germline, CDR1 SGHVS and CDR2 FQNEAQ. Deletions cut 4 bases from V and 5 bases from J, with 7 bases between. This CDR3 contains 12 residues. CDR3 DNA sequence: TGTGCCAGCAGCTCGGCCCTAGATACGCAGTATTTT. This sequence encodes CASSSALDTQYF.

This chain links TRBV9 with TRBJ2-2; D is unclear. CDR1 SGDLS and CDR2 YYNGEE come from the germline V gene. Trimming cost V 2 bases and J 4 bases, with 15 bases left between them. This CDR3 is built from 16 residues. As DNA, the CDR3 is TGTGCCAGCAGCGTGGGCCTCGTGGGTGTCACCGGGGAGCTGTTTTTT. This codes for CASSVGLVGVTGELFF.

The chain recombines TRBV18 with TRBJ1-5; the D is unclear. Trimming removed 3 bases at V and 6 bases at J, with 15 bases between. The CDR3 is made up of 15 amino acids. The germline CDR1 and CDR2 sequences are KGHSH and LQKENI. The CDR3 DNA sequence: TGTGCCAGCTCACCTTCAGGTCGGAATACTCAGCCCCAGCATTTT. Encoded protein: CASSPSGRNTQPQHF.

V and J are TRBV5-4 and TRBJ2-7, with a possible D match to TRBD2 (6 bases). Germline V lookup: CDR1 SGHNT, CDR2 YYREEE (reference sequence). The germline V and J ends were trimmed by 4 bases and 4 bases, with 21 bases remaining between them. The CDR3 loop spans 16 amino acids. The CDR3 protein is CASSRRSGAEGYEQYF. CDR3 DNA: TGTGCCAGCAGCCGGAGGTCGGGAGCGGAGGGTTACGAGCAGTACTTC.

This clone occurred a few times. The chain employs TRBV9 and TRBJ1-1; 7 bases agree with TRBD1. Germline V gene data show CDR1 as SGDLS and CDR2 as YYNGEE. This CDR3 has 15 amino acids. V dropped 3 bases and J dropped 2; count of bases not matched to a gene: 7. The DNA of the CDR3 is TGTGCCAGCAGCGCAAGGTCAGGGGGAAACACTGAAGCTTTCTTT. Amino acid sequence: CASSARSGGNTEAFF.

The CDR3 coding sequence is TGTGCCAGCAGCGCCCAGGGGTACACTGAAGCTTTCTTT. Translating gives CASSAQGYTEAFF. This sequence joins TRBV7-2 and TRBJ1-1; D is possibly TRBD1 (6 bases). Germline-derived CDR1 and CDR2 are SGHTA and FQGNSA. This CDR3 comprises 13 residues. Trimming pared 5 bases from V and 3 bases from J, leaving 10 bases between.

This clone has just one count. The gene calls are TRBV5-6 and TRBJ1-5; no clear D gene. The germline CDR1 and CDR2 sequences are SGHDT and YYEEEE. The V end was cut by 3 bases, the J end by 6 bases, with 7 bases between. The CDR3 consists of 12 residues. The CDR3 DNA is TGTGCCAGCAGCTCCCTGGGTCAGCCCCAGCATTTT. Residues: CASSSLGQPQHF.

This chain joins TRBV5-1 and TRBJ1-2, with no clear D. Germline CDR1 and CDR2: SGHRS and YFSETQ. The CDR3 is 12 amino acids. The V end was cut by 5 bases, the J end by 1 base, with 6 bases between. The CDR3 region is CASRPLNYGYTF. The CDR3 region has the DNA TGCGCCAGCAGACCCCTTAACTATGGCTACACCTTC.

V and J are TRBV19 and TRBJ1-3; D gene uncertain. Trimming took 6 bases from V and 0 from J, leaving 6 bases between them. This CDR3 is built from 13 residues. Germline CDR1 is LNHDA and CDR2 is SQIVND (reference sequence). In DNA form, the CDR3 reads TGTGCCAGTAGGCAGAGCTCTGGAAACACCATATATTTT. Its protein is CASRQSSGNTIYF.

The CDR3 DNA is TGTGCCAGCAGTTATGGCGGGGAGCTGTTTTTT. It codes for CASSYGGELFF. The chain carries TRBV6-6 and TRBJ2-2, with unresolved D. The CDR3 contains 11 residues. Looked up from germline, CDR1 is MNHNY and CDR2 is SVGAGI (reference sequence). Trimming shortened V by 3 bases and J by 7 bases, and 3 bases separated the two germline ends.

This clone appeared once. The chain couples TRBV5-6 to TRBJ2-7; tentatively, D is TRBD1 or TRBD2 (5 bases each). The germline gives CDR1 SGHDT, CDR2 YYEEEE. V lost 2 bases and J 7 bases, leaving 28 bases between the germline ends. CDR3 length: 18 amino acids. This CDR3 reads CASSFYSSVTTVGEEQYF. As DNA, the CDR3 is TGTGCCAGCAGCTTCTACTCCTCCGTAACGACCGTGGGGGAAGAGCAGTACTTC.

Turning to this clone: This sample also contains other DNA sequences that code for the same CDR3. The chain recombines TRBV12-5 with TRBJ2-7; 8 nucleotides line up with TRBD1. Per the germline V gene, CDR1 is LGHNT and CDR2 is FRNRAP. The V and J ends lost 3 bases and 1 base, in that order; junction bases with no gene match: 5. This CDR3 is built from 15 residues. CDR3: CASGFTRDRSYEQYF. The DNA for the CDR3 is TGTGCTAGTGGTTTTACCCGGGACAGGTCCTACGAGCAGTACTTC. The full variable domain, in which reference TRBV12-5 and TRBJ2-7 provide the parts outside the CDR3, is DARVTQTPRHKVTEMGQEVTMRCQPILGHNTVFWYRQTMMQGLELLAYFRNRAPLDDSGMPKDRFSAEMPDATLATLKIQPSEPRDSAVYFCASGFTRDRSYEQYFGPGTRLTVT.

The V call is TRBV5-1, the J call TRBJ2-6; maybe TRBD2 (5 bases). CDR1 and CDR2 (germline): SGHRS, YFSETQ. The CDR3 covers 16 residues. V shed 4 bases and J shed 2 bases, with 13 bases lying between them. The CDR3 here is CASSPPVGAGANVLTF. CDR3 bases: TGCGCCAGCAGCCCCCCGGTCGGGGCTGGGGCCAACGTCCTGACTTTC.

This clone came up once. The rearrangement uses TRBV27 and TRBJ1-1, with D perhaps TRBD1 (5 bases). Looked up from germline, CDR1 is MNHEY and CDR2 is SMNVEV (reference sequence). V shed 4 bases and J shed 1 base, with 10 bases lying between them. The CDR3 consists of 14 residues. CDR3 sequence (DNA): TGTGCCAGCAGTTCCCTGAGGGGGAACACTGAAGCTTTCTTT. It encodes CASSSLRGNTEAFF.

The rearrangement uses TRBV19 and TRBJ2-1; D is possibly TRBD1 or TRBD2 (6 bases each). Trimming cost V 8 bases and J 4 bases, with 12 bases left between them. Germline-derived CDR1 and CDR2 are LNHDA and SQIVND (reference sequence). This CDR3 has 13 residues. CDR3 nucleotides: TGTGCCAGTGGGGGGCGAGAGTACAATGAGCAGTTCTTC. This encodes CASGGREYNEQFF.

The chain combines TRBV7-2 with TRBJ1-3, with D maybe TRBD1 (5 bases). V was pared by 5 bases and J by 0 bases, with 11 bases between. The CDR3 contains 15 residues. Looked up from germline, CDR1 is SGHTA and CDR2 is FQGNSA. CDR3 residues: CASSPGGTSGNTIYF. The DNA of the CDR3 is TGTGCCAGCAGCCCCGGGGGTACCTCTGGAAACACCATATATTTT.

The chain links TRBV15 to TRBJ1-1; D unclear. CDR1 is LNHNV, CDR2 YYDKDF, per germline (reference sequence). The germline V and J ends were trimmed by 0 bases and 1 base, with 9 bases remaining between them. The CDR3 totals 15 residues. In nucleotides, the CDR3 is TGTGCCACCAGCAGAGATTTGGCAGGGAACACTGAAGCTTTCTTT. It is translated as CATSRDLAGNTEAFF.

The rearrangement joins TRBV6-6 to TRBJ1-4, with D uncertain. V was trimmed by 0 bases and J by 7 bases, leaving 15 bases between them. The CDR3 extends over 16 amino acids. Germline assignment: CDR1 MNHNY and CDR2 SVGAGI (reference sequence). In DNA form, the CDR3 reads TGTGCCAGCAGTTACTCGACCCCTCTAATCGGTGAAAAACTGTTTTTT. This sequence encodes CASSYSTPLIGEKLFF.

The CDR3 DNA reads TGCGCCAGCACCGGGACAGAGCGCTACGAGCAGTACTTC. Encoded protein: CASTGTERYEQYF. The chain links TRBV5-1 to TRBJ2-7, with 7 nucleotides matching TRBD1. J lost 3 bases, V lost 6 bases, and 6 bases had no gene match. From germline, CDR1 is SGHRS and CDR2 YFSETQ. The CDR3 consists of 13 residues.

This clone has more than one count but fewer than ten. The rearrangement links TRBV2 to TRBJ2-5, with TRBD1 matching 10 bases. CDR1 and CDR2 from the germline V gene are SNHLY and FYNNEI. The CDR3 runs to 13 residues. V dropped 8 bases and J dropped 5; count of bases not matched to a gene: 5. For the CDR3, the DNA is TGTGCCAGCGTCTCGGACAGGGGGGAGACCCAGTACTTC. As protein: CASVSDRGETQYF.